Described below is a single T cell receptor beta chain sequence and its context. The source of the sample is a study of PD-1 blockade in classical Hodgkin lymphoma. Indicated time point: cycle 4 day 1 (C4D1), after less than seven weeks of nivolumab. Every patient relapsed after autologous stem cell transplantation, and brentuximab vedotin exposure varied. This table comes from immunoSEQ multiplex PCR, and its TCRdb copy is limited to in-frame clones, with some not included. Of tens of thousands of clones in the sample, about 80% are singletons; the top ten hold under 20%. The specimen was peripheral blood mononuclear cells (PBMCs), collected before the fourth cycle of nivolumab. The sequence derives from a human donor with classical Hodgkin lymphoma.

For the CDR3, the DNA is TGTGCCAGCAGCCCTTACAGGGTCAGCTCCTACAATGAGCAGTTCTTC. Translating gives CASSPYRVSSYNEQFF. V is TRBV7-8 and J is TRBJ2-1; D may be TRBD1 (6 bases). Looked up from germline, CDR1 is SGHVS and CDR2 is FQNEAQ. CDR3 length equals 16 residues. The V end was cut by 5 bases, the J end by 0 bases, with 14 bases between.